This TCR beta chain originates from a study of cytomegalovirus exposure and HLA in healthy donors. Study at large: The roughly 130 validation repertoires, a later analysis reported, used the same platform as the approximately 670 repertoires from the first cohort. Study-wide findings and caveats: Listed as cytomegalovirus-associated were 164 TCR beta chains. Reports showed the classifier diagnosing cytomegalovirus status with high specificity and sensitivity.

Repertoires were generated with immunoSEQ multiplex PCR, while TCRdb's copy carries only in-frame clones and drops some. Counted here are about 76,000 clones, about 94% occurring once; the ten biggest clones make up roughly 1.6%. Germline V gives CDR1 SGHNT, CDR2 YYREEE (reference sequence). This CDR3 contains 13 residues. Trimming stripped 4 bases from V and 2 bases from J, with 9 bases between. Concerning this clone: Antigen specificity is unknown.

Donors came from a validation cohort of some 130 subjects, distinct from the first 666-subject cohort. The chain uses TRBV5-4 and TRBJ2-5; a weak D match, TRBD2 (6 bases). The sequencing sample was made of PBMCs. The TCR comes from a man between 18 and 35 years old in good health and CMV-seropositive. CDR3 nucleotides: TGTGCCAGCAGCCCGGGACTGCAAGAGACCCAGTACTTC. Translating gives CASSPGLQETQYF. Full variable domain (missing parts from reference TRBV5-4 and TRBJ2-5): ETGVTQSPTHLIKTRGQQVTLRCSSQSGHNTVSWYQQALGQGPQFIFQYYREEENGRGNFPPRFSGLQFPNYSSELNVNALELDDSALYLCASSPGLQETQYFGPGTRLLVL.